Listed here are 7 T cell receptor beta chains from one sample, sequenced in a study of T-cell reconstitution after alpha-beta-depleted transplantation in children. Unique molecular identifiers were incorporated into the prepared TCRbeta library. TCRdb re-called the PCR reads with MiXCR, one entry per CDR3 protein. Of more than 300,000 distinct CDR3 sequences listed, 15% to 20% are singletons. Here the sequenced sample was PBMCs, mostly from graft donor cells, taken 360 days after TCRalphabeta/CD19-depleted stem cell transplant. Receptor source: a male patient aged 2 to 9 who had a stem cell transplant for acute lymphoblastic leukemia, so the T cells may come from the graft donor.

V and J are TRBV4-2 and TRBJ1-3; D remains ambiguous. The V end lost 5 bases, the J end lost 0 bases, and 11 bases lay between the germline ends. This CDR3 spans 15 amino acids. Looked up from germline, CDR1 is LGHNA and CDR2 is YNFKEQ. CDR3 bases: TGTGCCAGCAGCTCAAGGGAGTTCTCTGGAAACACCATATATTTT. Amino acid sequence: CASSSREFSGNTIYF.

This clonotype was counted ten times or more. The chain employs TRBV10-3 and TRBJ2-6; tentative D call: TRBD2 (6 bases). In germline, CDR1 is ENHRY, CDR2 SYGVKD. V lost 8 bases, J lost 2 bases, and 16 bases lay in between. The CDR3 runs to 16 residues. The DNA of the CDR3 is TGTGCCATCGGAGCCGGAGGGTTGACTGGGGCCAACGTCCTGACTTTC. This codes for CAIGAGGLTGANVLTF.

The chain has TRBV7-2 and TRBJ2-1, with a weak D call TRBD2 (6 bases). CDR3 length: 14 residues. Deletions cut 2 bases from V and 3 bases from J, with 8 bases between. CDR1 and CDR2 (germline): SGHTA, FQGNSA. In DNA form, the CDR3 reads TGTGCCAGCAGCTTATTGGGAGGCTACAATGAGCAGTTCTTC. Translated, it gives CASSLLGGYNEQFF.

The chain uses TRBV4-2 and TRBJ2-4; either TRBD1 or TRBD2 may fit D (5 bases each). Trimming removed 1 base at V and 8 bases at J, with 21 bases between. CDR1 and CDR2 from the germline V gene are LGHNA and YNFKEQ. The CDR3 has 17 amino acids. The CDR3 DNA reads as TGTGCCAGCAGCCAAGGGGTTGGTATTGGGACCGGAGACATTCAGTACTTC. It translates to CASSQGVGIGTGDIQYF.

The CDR3 DNA reads TGTGCCAGCAGTTTGAGCCTAGCAGGGCTATACAATGAGCAGTTCTTC. Translation gives CASSLSLAGLYNEQFF. This chain joins TRBV12-3 or TRBV12-4 and TRBJ2-1; D is tentatively TRBD1 or TRBD2 (5 bases each). Deletions cut 3 bases from V and 4 bases from J, with 16 bases between. The CDR3 is 16 residues long.

V is TRBV2 and J is TRBJ2-7; D remains ambiguous. V was trimmed by 3 bases and J by 2 bases, leaving 8 bases between them. Germline V gene sequence: CDR1 SNHLY, CDR2 FYNNEI. This CDR3 spans 13 amino acids. The CDR3 DNA reads TGTGCCAGCAGTGATGGGTGGACCTACGAGCAGTACTTC. Its translation: CASSDGWTYEQYF.

The chain is built from TRBV4-1 and TRBJ2-5; no firm D call. The V and J ends lost 3 bases and 0 bases respectively, with 20 bases between them. CDR1 and CDR2 from the germline V gene are MGHRA and YSYEKL. This CDR3 is 18 amino acids long. CDR3 loop: CASSHSTRTSANQETQYF. The CDR3, as DNA: TGCGCCAGCAGCCATTCTACGAGGACCAGCGCCAACCAAGAGACCCAGTACTTC.